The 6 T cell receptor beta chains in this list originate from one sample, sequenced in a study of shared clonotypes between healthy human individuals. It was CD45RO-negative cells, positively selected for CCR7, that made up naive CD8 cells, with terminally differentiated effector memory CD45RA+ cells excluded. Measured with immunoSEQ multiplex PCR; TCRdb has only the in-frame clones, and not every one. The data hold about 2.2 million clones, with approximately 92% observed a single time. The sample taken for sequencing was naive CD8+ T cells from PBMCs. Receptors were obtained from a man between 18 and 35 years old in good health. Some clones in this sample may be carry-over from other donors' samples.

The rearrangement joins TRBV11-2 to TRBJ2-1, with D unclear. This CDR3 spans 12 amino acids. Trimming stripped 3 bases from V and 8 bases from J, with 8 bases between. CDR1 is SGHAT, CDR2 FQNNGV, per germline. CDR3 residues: CASSFQTHEQFF. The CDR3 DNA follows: TGTGCCAGCAGCTTCCAAACCCATGAGCAGTTCTTC.

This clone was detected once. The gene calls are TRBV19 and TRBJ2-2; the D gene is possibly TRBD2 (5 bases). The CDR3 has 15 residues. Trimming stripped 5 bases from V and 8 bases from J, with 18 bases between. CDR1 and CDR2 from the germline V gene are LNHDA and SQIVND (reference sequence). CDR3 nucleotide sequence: TGTGCCAGTAGTCCCCGGGAAACGCCCGAAGGGGAGCTGTTTTTT. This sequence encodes CASSPRETPEGELFF. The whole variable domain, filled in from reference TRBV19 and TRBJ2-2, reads DGGITQSPKYLFRKEGQNVTLSCEQNLNHDAMYWYRQDPGQGLRLIYYSQIVNDFQKGDIAEGYSVSREKKESFPLTVTSAQKNPTAFYLCASSPRETPEGELFFGEGSRLTVL.

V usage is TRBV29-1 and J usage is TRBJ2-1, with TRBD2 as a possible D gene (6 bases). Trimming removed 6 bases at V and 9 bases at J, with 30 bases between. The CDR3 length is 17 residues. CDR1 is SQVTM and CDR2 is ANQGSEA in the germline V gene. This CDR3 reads CSVDRSERGFLTGEQFF. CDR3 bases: TGCAGCGTCGACCGTTCGGAACGGGGGTTTCTGACGGGTGAGCAGTTCTTC.

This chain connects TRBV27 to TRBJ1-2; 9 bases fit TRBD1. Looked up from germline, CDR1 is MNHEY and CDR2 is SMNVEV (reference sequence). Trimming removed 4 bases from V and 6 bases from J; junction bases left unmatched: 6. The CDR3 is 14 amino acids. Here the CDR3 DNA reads TGTGCCAGCAGTTCGGGACAGGGTATCAATGGCTACACCTTC. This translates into CASSSGQGINGYTF.

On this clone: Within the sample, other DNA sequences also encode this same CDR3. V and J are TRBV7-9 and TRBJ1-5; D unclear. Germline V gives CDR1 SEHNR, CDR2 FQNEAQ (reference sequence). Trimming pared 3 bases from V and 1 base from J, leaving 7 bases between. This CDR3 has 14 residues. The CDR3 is CASSLAGSNQPQHF. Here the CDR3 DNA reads TGTGCCAGCAGCTTGGCGGGGAGCAATCAGCCCCAGCATTTT.

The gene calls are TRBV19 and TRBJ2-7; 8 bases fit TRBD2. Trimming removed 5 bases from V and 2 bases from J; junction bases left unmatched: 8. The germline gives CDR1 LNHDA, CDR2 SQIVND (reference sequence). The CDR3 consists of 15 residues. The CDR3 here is CASSDMTSATYEQYF. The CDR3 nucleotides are TGTGCCAGTAGTGATATGACTAGCGCGACCTACGAGCAGTACTTC.